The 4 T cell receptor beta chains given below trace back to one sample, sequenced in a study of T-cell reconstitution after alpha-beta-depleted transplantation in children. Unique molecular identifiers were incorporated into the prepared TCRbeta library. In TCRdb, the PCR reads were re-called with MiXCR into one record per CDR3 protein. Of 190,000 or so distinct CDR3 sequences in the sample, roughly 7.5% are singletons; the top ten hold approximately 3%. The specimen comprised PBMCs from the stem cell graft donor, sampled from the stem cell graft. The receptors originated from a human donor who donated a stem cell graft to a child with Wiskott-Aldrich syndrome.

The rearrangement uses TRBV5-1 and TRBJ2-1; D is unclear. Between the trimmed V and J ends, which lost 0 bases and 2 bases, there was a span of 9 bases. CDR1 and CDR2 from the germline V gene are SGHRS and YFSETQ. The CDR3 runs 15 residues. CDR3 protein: CASSLGQVTYNEQFF. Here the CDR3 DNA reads TGCGCCAGCAGCTTGGGGCAGGTTACCTACAATGAGCAGTTCTTC. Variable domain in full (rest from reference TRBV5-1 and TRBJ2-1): KAGVTQTPRYLIKTRGQQVTLSCSPISGHRSVSWYQQTPGQGLQFLFEYFSETQRNKGNFPGRFSGRQFSNSRSEMNVSTLELGDSALYLCASSLGQVTYNEQFFGPGTRLTVL.

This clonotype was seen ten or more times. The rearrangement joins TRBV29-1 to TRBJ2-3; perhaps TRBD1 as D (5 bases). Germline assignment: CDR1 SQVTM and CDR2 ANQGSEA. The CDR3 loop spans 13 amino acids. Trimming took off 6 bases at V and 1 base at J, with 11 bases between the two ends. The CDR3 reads CSVAQGGTDTQYF. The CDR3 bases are TGCAGCGTAGCTCAAGGGGGCACAGATACGCAGTATTTT.

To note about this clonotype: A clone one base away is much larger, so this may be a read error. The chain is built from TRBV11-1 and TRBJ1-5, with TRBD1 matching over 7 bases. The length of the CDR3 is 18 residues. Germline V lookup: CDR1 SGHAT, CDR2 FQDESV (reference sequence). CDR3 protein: CASSLTPNRGYSYQPQHF. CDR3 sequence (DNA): TGTGCCAGCAGCTTAACCCCCAACAGGGGATATAGCTATCAGCCCCAGCATTTT. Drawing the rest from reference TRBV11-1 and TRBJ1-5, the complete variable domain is EAEVAQSPRYKITEKSQAVAFWCDPISGHATLYWYRQILGQGPELLVQFQDESVVDDSQLPKDRFSAERLKGVDSTLKIQPAELGDSAMYLCASSLTPNRGYSYQPQHFGDGTRLSIL.

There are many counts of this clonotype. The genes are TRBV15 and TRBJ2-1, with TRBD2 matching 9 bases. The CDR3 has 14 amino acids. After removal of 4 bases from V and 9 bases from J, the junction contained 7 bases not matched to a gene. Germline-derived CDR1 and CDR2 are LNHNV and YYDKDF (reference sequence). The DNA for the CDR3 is TGTGCCACCAGCATTAGCGGGAGCGGAGGTGAGCAGTTCTTC. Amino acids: CATSISGSGGEQFF.